The 2 T cell receptor beta chains presented below share a single source sample, sequenced in a study of beta chain features in type 1 diabetes. Antigens for these TCRs are unknown. The authors reverse transcribed all of the isolated RNA, so sequencing captured expressed TCRB transcripts. Method: immunoSEQ multiplex PCR; TCRdb's copy keeps in-frame clones and lacks some. Of roughly 350,000 clones in the sample, over 9% were seen once. Study-level findings and limits: People with Type 1 diabetes carried modestly yet significantly shorter TCRB CDR3s in all four CD4+ subsets.

Sequenced material: central memory CD4+ T cells from blood. These receptors originate from a man between 25 and 39 years old with type 1 diabetes.

V and J are TRBV14 and TRBJ2-5; D gene uncertain. The J call may be faulty, since TRBJ2-7 better matches the DNA end. Germline V gives CDR1 SGHDN, CDR2 FVKESK. CDR3 length: 14 residues. This chain's CDR3 is CASSQLGLGYEQYF. For the CDR3, the DNA is TGTGCCAGCAGCCAATTGGGCCTAGGGTACGAGCAGTACTTC.

This clone came up a few times. V and J are TRBV7-2 and TRBJ2-7; D is unresolved. This CDR3 has 13 residues. V lost 0 bases, J lost 6 bases, and 9 bases lay in between. Germline CDR1 is SGHTA and CDR2 is FQGNSA. The CDR3 sequence: CASSLAAAAEQYF. CDR3 nucleotide sequence: TGTGCCAGCAGCTTAGCGGCGGCGGCCGAGCAGTACTTC.